This T cell receptor (beta chain) was observed in a study of blood T cell repertoires in COVID-19. At the level of the study: The cDNA or gDNA used as material had been derived from T cells, B-cell-depleted T cells, or PBMCs.

There are 13 residues in the CDR3. V lost 4 bases and J lost 3, with 10 bases in between. Per germline, CDR1 LGHDT and CDR2 YNNKEL (reference sequence). In the source study's methods: Nucleated cell number was recorded as an estimate derived from reference gene primer amplification. Using immunoSEQ multiplex PCR, the repertoire was profiled, and TCRdb retains in-frame clones only, with some absent. The V and J calls and clone size come from that table; D and trimming were worked out from the DNA. The table includes hundreds of thousands of clones, less than 85% detected once. V gene TRBV3-1 (or the pseudogene TRBV3-2) combines with J gene TRBJ2-7; TRBD1 might be the D (6 bases). The sample taken for sequencing was peripheral blood. This sequence originates from a woman aged 80 or older with acute or convalescent COVID-19. CDR3 loop: CASSLDRYYEQYF. The CDR3 DNA sequence: TGTGCCAGCAGCCTAGACAGGTACTACGAGCAGTACTTC.